The clone carrying this T cell receptor (beta chain) was picked up a small number of times. This sample was taken from a study of T-cell memory formation after mild COVID-19. Trimming cost V 6 bases and J 0 bases, with 6 bases left between them. This CDR3 contains 13 residues. Per the germline V gene, CDR1 is ENHRY and CDR2 is SYGVKD. Each CDR3 protein gets one entry after TCRdb re-called the 5' RACE reads with MiXCR. The sample holds 250,000 to 300,000 distinct CDR3 sequences, about 17% seen once. Material: PBMCs or a T cell subset sorted from them (not recorded which). The clonotype was recovered from a young man who had mild COVID-19 (a few samples of this study predate the infection). Cell type and time point are not known. The chain is built from TRBV10-3 and TRBJ1-3; D uncertain. Here the CDR3 DNA reads TGTGCCATCAGGCCATCCTCTGGAAACACCATATATTTT. Its translation is CAIRPSSGNTIYF.